The 19 T cell receptor beta chains presented below share a single source sample, sequenced in a study of T cell responses to AZD1222 COVID-19 vaccine. Generated by immunoSEQ multiplex PCR, the TCRdb table keeps only in-frame clones and is missing some. The sample comprises about 99,000 clones, roughly nine tenths of which are singletons, and about 3% rests with the top ten. Source: peripheral blood, taken on day 0 of AZD1222 vaccination. The receptors stem from an adult in good health.

This sequence joins TRBV7-2 and TRBJ2-5; 10 positions agree with TRBD1. V was pared by 6 bases and J by 4 bases, with 8 bases of the junction left unmatched. This CDR3 contains 15 residues. Germline V gene sequence: CDR1 SGHTA, CDR2 FQGNSA. In nucleotides, the CDR3 is TGTGCCAGCAGGGAGATCCGGGACAGGGGAGAGACCCAGTACTTC. Its protein product is CASREIRDRGETQYF. Complete variable domain (other parts from reference TRBV7-2 and TRBJ2-5): GAGVSQSPSNKVTEKGKDVELRCDPISGHTALYWYRQSLGQGLEFLIYFQGNSAPDKSGLPSDRFSAERTGGSVSTLTIQRTQQEDSAVYLCASREIRDRGETQYFGPGTRLLVL.

This clone has only one observation. The chain couples TRBV4-3 to TRBJ1-1; D remains ambiguous. Germline V CDR1 and CDR2: LGHNA, YSLEER. The V and J ends lost 1 base and 4 bases respectively, with 13 bases between them. This CDR3 comprises 15 residues. CDR3 sequence reads: CASSQVVGLGTEAFF. In DNA, the CDR3 is TGCGCCAGCAGCCAAGTTGTGGGATTAGGCACTGAAGCTTTCTTT.

V is TRBV18 and J is TRBJ2-7; TRBD2 matches at 7 bases. The trim removed 4 bases at V and 0 bases at J, leaving 0 bases unmatched. Germline V lookup: CDR1 KGHSH, CDR2 LQKENI. The CDR3 extends over 13 amino acids. The CDR3 DNA follows: TGTGCCAGCTCACGGACTAGCTCCTACGAGCAGTACTTC. Translated: CASSRTSSYEQYF. The full variable domain, with the rest looked up from reference TRBV18 and TRBJ2-7, is NAGVMQNPRHLVRRRGQEARLRCSPMKGHSHVYWYRQLPEEGLKFMVYLQKENIIDESGMPKERFSAEFPKEGPSILRIQQVVRGDSAAYFCASSRTSSYEQYFGPGTRLTVT.

This chain connects TRBV6-1 to TRBJ2-2; no firm D call. This CDR3 region has 14 residues. Between the trimmed V and J ends, which lost 2 bases and 4 bases, there was a span of 8 bases. Germline CDR1 MNHNS, CDR2 SASEGT. For the CDR3, the DNA is TGTGCCAGCAGTGAATCGGTCGGCACCGGGGAGCTGTTTTTT. Translation: CASSESVGTGELFF.

The table lists this clone with a count of one. The V and J genes are TRBV19 and TRBJ2-1; D is uncertain. The germline CDR1 and CDR2 sequences are LNHDA and SQIVND (reference sequence). This CDR3 region has 14 residues. V lost 4 bases, J lost 12 bases, and 19 bases lay in between. The CDR3 sequence is CASSTAAEGTGQFF. CDR3 DNA: TGTGCCAGTAGTACTGCGGCCGAAGGTACGGGGCAGTTCTTC.

This clone was seen a few times. The chain is built from TRBV2 and TRBJ2-1, with 7 bases fitting TRBD2. This CDR3 contains 14 residues. J gave up 3 bases and V 3 bases, and 2 bases lay outside the gene matches. Germline loops: CDR1 SNHLY, CDR2 FYNNEI. CDR3 loop: CASSDGLGYNEQFF. The CDR3 coding sequence is TGTGCCAGCAGTGACGGACTAGGCTACAATGAGCAGTTCTTC.

J is TRBJ1-2 and V is TRBV7-2; TRBD1 matches 7 bases. The CDR3 is made up of 13 amino acids. CDR1 and CDR2 (germline): SGHTA, FQGNSA. Trimming cost V 5 bases and J 8 bases; bases outside gene matches: 8. CDR3 DNA: TGTGCCAGCAGCCAACAGGGGACTGGGGGCTACACCTTC. Translating it yields CASSQQGTGGYTF.

V usage is TRBV6-2 or TRBV6-3 and J usage is TRBJ2-7; D perhaps matches TRBD1 (6 bases). The V end was cut by 6 bases, the J end by 6 bases, with 24 bases between. CDR3 size: 16 residues. Germline V gene lookup returns CDR1 MNHEY and CDR2 SVGEGT. The CDR3 reads CASSLHRGINRPEQYF. The CDR3 region has the DNA TGTGCCAGCAGCCTACATAGGGGGATTAATCGGCCCGAGCAGTACTTC.

The rearrangement joins TRBV19 to TRBJ1-2; D call uncertain. Germline values: CDR1 LNHDA, CDR2 SQIVND (reference sequence). The CDR3 length is 11 residues. V was pared by 9 bases and J by 6 bases, with 11 bases between. This chain's CDR3 is CASRHGHGYTF. DNA of the CDR3: TGTGCCAGCCGACACGGACATGGCTACACCTTC. The variable domain in full, with the rest retrieved from reference TRBV19 and TRBJ1-2, is DGGITQSPKYLFRKEGQNVTLSCEQNLNHDAMYWYRQDPGQGLRLIYYSQIVNDFQKGDIAEGYSVSREKKESFPLTVTSAQKNPTAFYLCASRHGHGYTFGSGTRLTVV.

The chain uses TRBV2 and TRBJ2-7, with TRBD1 matching 7 bases. Germline CDR1 is SNHLY and CDR2 is FYNNEI. V was clipped by 6 bases and J by 0 bases; unmatched bases: 2. The CDR3 has 13 residues. The CDR3 sequence is CASRGQSSYEQYV. The CDR3 nucleotides read TGTGCCAGCAGGGGACAGTCCTCCTACGAGCAGTACGTC.

The DNA for the CDR3 is TGTGCCAGCAGCCCCGATCTCTCGGGGCTCTATGGCTACACCTTC. Translation gives CASSPDLSGLYGYTF. V usage is TRBV7-3 and J usage is TRBJ1-2; D is perhaps TRBD1 (5 bases). Germline V CDR1 and CDR2: SGHTA, FQGTGA. The CDR3 runs 15 residues. Trimming left V 5 bases short and J 4 bases short, with 17 bases between.

The rearrangement links TRBV7-9 to TRBJ1-2, with unresolved D. Germline V gene sequence: CDR1 SEHNR, CDR2 FQNEAQ (reference sequence). V lost 3 bases, J lost 4 bases, and 12 bases lay in between. The CDR3 extends over 14 amino acids. CDR3 region: CASSFEGLSYGYTF. The DNA of the CDR3 is TGTGCCAGCAGCTTTGAAGGGCTCAGCTATGGCTACACCTTC.

The chain links TRBV6-4 to TRBJ2-1, with a tentative D call TRBD2 (5 bases). Per germline, CDR1 MRHNA and CDR2 SNTAGT. The CDR3 is 13 amino acids. V lost 4 bases, J lost 9 bases, and 13 bases lay in between. The CDR3 DNA reads as TGTGCCAGCAGTGGGAATGAGGGAGTTGAGCAGTTCTTC. It encodes CASSGNEGVEQFF.

This clone was counted once. The rearrangement joins TRBV12-3 or TRBV12-4 to TRBJ1-1; D unclear. The CDR3 is made up of 13 amino acids. V gave up 6 bases and J gave up 1 base, with 9 bases separating them. The CDR3 DNA reads as TGTGCCAGCAGCCTCAAAGGGAACACTGAAGCTTTCTTT. Protein: CASSLKGNTEAFF.

The chain joins TRBV7-9 to TRBJ2-1; D ambiguous. Deletions cut 4 bases from V and 7 bases from J, with 8 bases between. Germline V lookup: CDR1 SEHNR, CDR2 FQNEAQ (reference sequence). The CDR3 is 12 residues long. This CDR3 reads CASSWSVNEQFF. In DNA form, the CDR3 reads TGTGCCAGCAGCTGGAGTGTAAATGAGCAGTTCTTC.

The chain carries TRBV5-4 and TRBJ1-2; TRBD1 agrees at 8 bases. J lost 3 bases, V lost 1 base, and 2 bases had no gene match. CDR3 length equals 14 residues. Germline CDR1 SGHNT, CDR2 YYREEE (reference sequence). In DNA form, the CDR3 reads TGTGCCAGCAGCTTGCAGGGGGCGGACTATGGCTACACCTTC. Protein: CASSLQGADYGYTF.

The V call is TRBV19, the J call TRBJ1-5; perhaps TRBD1 as D (5 bases). The CDR3 length is 15 residues. With 4 bases removed from V and 2 bases from J, the gap between germline ends came to 12 bases. Looked up from germline, CDR1 is LNHDA and CDR2 is SQIVND (reference sequence). In nucleotides, the CDR3 is TGTGCCAGTAGTAAAAGCTTGGGGGGCAATCAGCCCCAGCATTTT. This translates into CASSKSLGGNQPQHF.

This clone showed up just once. The CDR3, as DNA: TGTGCCACCGCCTTCAATCAGCCCCAGCATTTT. Amino acids: CATAFNQPQHF. The V and J genes are TRBV6-5 and TRBJ1-5; D is uncertain. CDR3 length: 11 residues. Trimming took 10 bases from V and 3 from J, leaving 7 bases between them. The germline V gene encodes CDR1 MNHEY and CDR2 SVGAGI.

This clone was observed at least ten times. V gene TRBV12-3 or TRBV12-4 combines with J gene TRBJ2-7; 8 bases are a match to TRBD2. V lost 0 bases and J lost 6; bases outside the gene matches: 1. This CDR3 region has 13 residues. The CDR3 bases are TGTGCCAGCAGTTTAGCCGGGACTAGCGAGCAGTACTTC. Amino acids: CASSLAGTSEQYF.